The clone carrying this T cell receptor beta chain was detected only a few times. Its antigen remains unknown. This sample was included in a study of post-analysis software for immune sequencing data. General study findings and limits: Comparison of patients with controls showed five or six TRBV segments more frequent in patients, TRBV5-6, TRBV5-1 and TRBV20-1 among them. Those with multiple sclerosis, the patient group, showed significantly lower normalized Chao1 diversity than controls. Same-batch preparations were strongly co-clustered by F measure.

Libraries were made from TCR beta cDNA, and they carried unique molecular identifiers. Input amounts of 1 to 10 million T cells were used. These gave around 500,000 cDNA molecules, so each molecule approximated one T cell. TCRdb analysed the PCR reads with MiXCR anew, one entry per CDR3 protein. The table records about 200,000 distinct CDR3 sequences, 29% of them present only once. CDR3 length equals 17 residues. The specimen sequenced was blood. The source of this sequence is a girl under 18 with multiple sclerosis. This chain joins TRBV21-1 and TRBJ2-7; TRBD2, the table's D call, was not compared with the DNA. The J call may be wrong; the DNA end is better matched by TRBJ2-4. TRBV21-1 is a known pseudogene. CDR3 amino acids: CASPSAVAGTAENIQYF. The CDR3 DNA reads as TGTGCCAGCCCCTCCGCGGTAGCGGGGACGGCGGAAAACATTCAGTACTTC.